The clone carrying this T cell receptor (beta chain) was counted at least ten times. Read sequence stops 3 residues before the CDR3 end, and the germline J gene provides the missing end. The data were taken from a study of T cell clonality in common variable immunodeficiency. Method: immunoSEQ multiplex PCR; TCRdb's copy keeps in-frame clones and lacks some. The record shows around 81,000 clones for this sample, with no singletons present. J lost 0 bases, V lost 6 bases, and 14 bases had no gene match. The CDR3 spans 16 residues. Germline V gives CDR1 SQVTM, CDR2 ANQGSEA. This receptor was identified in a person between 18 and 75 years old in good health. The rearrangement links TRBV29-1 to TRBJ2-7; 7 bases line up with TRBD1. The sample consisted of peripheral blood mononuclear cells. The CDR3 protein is CSVMTPGQWSSYEQYF. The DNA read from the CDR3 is TGCAGCGTGATGACGCCGGGACAGTGGAGCTCCTACGAG.